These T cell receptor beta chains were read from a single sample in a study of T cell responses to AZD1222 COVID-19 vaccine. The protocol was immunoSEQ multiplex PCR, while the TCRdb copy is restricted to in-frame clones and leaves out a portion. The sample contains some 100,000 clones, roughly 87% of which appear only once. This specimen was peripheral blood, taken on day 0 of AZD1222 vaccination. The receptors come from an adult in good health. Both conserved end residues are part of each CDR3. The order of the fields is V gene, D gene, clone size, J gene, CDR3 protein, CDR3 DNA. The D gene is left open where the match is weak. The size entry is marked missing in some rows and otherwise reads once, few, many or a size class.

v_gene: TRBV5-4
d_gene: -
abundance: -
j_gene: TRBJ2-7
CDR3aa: CASSTGNYPLVEQYF
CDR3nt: TGTGCCAGCAGCACCGGGAACTACCCCTTAGTCGAGCAGTACTTC

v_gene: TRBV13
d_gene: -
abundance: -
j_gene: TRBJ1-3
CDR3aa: CASSLEFQGRGDTIYF
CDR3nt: TGTGCCAGCAGCTTAGAGTTCCAGGGACGAGGAGACACCATATATTTT

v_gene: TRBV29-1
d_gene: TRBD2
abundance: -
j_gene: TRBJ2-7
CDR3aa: CSVELAGVSYEQYF
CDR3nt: TGCAGCGTTGAACTAGCGGGGGTGTCCTACGAGCAGTACTTC

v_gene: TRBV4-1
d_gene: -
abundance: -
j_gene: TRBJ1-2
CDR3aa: CASRKQGGETNYGYTF
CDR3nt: TGCGCCAGCAGGAAACAGGGCGGGGAGACTAACTATGGCTACACCTTC

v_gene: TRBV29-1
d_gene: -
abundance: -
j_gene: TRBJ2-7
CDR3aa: CSVIPHGVSYEQYF
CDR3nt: TGCAGCGTTATACCACATGGAGTCTCCTACGAGCAGTACTTC

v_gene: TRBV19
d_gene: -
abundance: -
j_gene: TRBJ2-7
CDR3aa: CASRPRGAKVSYEQYF
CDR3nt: TGTGCCAGTAGGCCCCGGGGGGCGAAAGTCTCCTACGAGCAGTACTTC

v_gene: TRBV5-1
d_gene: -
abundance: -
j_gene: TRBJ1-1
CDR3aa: CASSFEVQENTEAFF
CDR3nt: TGCGCCAGCAGCTTTGAGGTACAAGAAAACACTGAAGCTTTCTTT

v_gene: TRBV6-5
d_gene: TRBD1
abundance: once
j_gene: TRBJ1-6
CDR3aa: CASSRDRGSAPLHF
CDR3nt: TGTGCCAGCAGCAGGGACAGGGGCTCGGCACCCCTCCACTTT

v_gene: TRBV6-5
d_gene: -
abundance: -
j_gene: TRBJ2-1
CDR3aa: CASSRGTGYNEQFF
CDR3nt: TGTGCCAGCAGTAGAGGGACCGGATACAATGAGCAGTTCTTC

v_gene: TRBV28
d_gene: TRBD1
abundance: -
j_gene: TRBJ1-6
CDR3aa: CASSLGDRNSPLHF
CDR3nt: TGTGCCAGCAGTTTAGGGGACAGAAATTCACCCCTCCACTTT

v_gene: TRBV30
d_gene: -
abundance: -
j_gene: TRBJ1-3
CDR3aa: CAWSVLGNTIYF
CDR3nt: TGTGCCTGGAGTGTATTGGGAAACACCATATATTTT